Sequencing of this TCR beta chain was carried out in a study of blood T cell repertoires in COVID-19. The CDR3 runs 14 residues. V shed 1 base and J shed 6 bases, with 13 bases lying between them. The V gene's germline CDR1 is MDHEN and CDR2 SYDVKM. Profiling relied on immunoSEQ multiplex PCR, and the TCRdb table lists in-frame clones only, not all of them. The sample includes about 280,000 clones, under 90% of them seen just once. The V and J genes are TRBV28 and TRBJ2-7, with D tentatively TRBD1 (8 bases). The sequence derives from a woman in her fifties or sixties who had recovered from COVID-19. The sample taken for sequencing was peripheral blood. The CDR3 DNA follows: TGTGCCAGCAGTTTATTACAGGGGGGGACCGAGCAGTACTTC. This gives the protein CASSLLQGGTEQYF.